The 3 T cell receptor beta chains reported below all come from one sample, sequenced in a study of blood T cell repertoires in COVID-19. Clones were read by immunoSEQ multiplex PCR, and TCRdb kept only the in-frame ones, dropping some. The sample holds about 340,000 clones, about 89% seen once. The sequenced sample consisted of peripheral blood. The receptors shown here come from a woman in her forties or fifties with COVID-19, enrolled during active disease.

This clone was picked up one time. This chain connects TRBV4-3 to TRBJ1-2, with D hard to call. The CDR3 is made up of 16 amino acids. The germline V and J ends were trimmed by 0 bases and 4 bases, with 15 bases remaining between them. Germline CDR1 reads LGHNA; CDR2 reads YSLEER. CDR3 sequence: CASSQETPGSPYGYTF. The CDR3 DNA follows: TGCGCCAGCAGCCAAGAGACTCCTGGTAGTCCCTATGGCTACACCTTC.

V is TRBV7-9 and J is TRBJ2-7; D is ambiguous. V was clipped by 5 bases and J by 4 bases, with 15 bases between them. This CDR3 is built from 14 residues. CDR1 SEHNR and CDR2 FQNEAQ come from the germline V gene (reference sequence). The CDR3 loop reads CASSPLSSRYEQYF. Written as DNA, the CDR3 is TGTGCCAGCAGCCCCCTATCGAGCCGATACGAGCAGTACTTC.

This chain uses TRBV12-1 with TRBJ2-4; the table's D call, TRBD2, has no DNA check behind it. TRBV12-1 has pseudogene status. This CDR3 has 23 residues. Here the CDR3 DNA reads TGTGCCAGCAATCCGCTCCGGGGGACTAGCGGGAGGGCCTGTCGGCTGTCCAAAAACATTCAGTACTTC. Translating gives CASNPLRGTSGRACRLSKNIQYF.